This T cell receptor (beta chain) derives from a study of T cell changes during pregnancy in multiple sclerosis. Sequencing was performed with immunoSEQ multiplex PCR; in TCRdb, only in-frame clones are kept and a portion is missing. The data show some 51,000 clones, with 90% to 95% seen just once and 4% to 5.5% held by the top ten. Trimming at V came to 3 bases and at J to 8 bases, leaving 6 bases not matched to a gene. Germline V gene data show CDR1 as SEHNR and CDR2 as FQNEAQ (reference sequence). The CDR3 has 14 residues. The J gene is TRBJ1-4, the V gene TRBV7-9, with 7 bases matching TRBD1. The specimen was CD8+ T cells from peripheral blood mononuclear cells, collected in the first trimester of pregnancy. The source is a female donor with multiple sclerosis, enrolled in a pregnancy study. The CDR3 here is CASSLVTGREKLFF. Written as DNA, the CDR3 is TGTGCCAGCAGCTTGGTGACAGGGAGGGAAAAACTGTTTTTT. The entire variable domain, with the rest obtained from reference TRBV7-9 and TRBJ1-4, is as follows: DTGVSQNPRHKITKRGQNVTFRCDPISEHNRLYWYRQTLGQGPEFLTYFQNEAQLEKSRLLSDRFSAERPKGSFSTLEIQRTEQGDSAMYLCASSLVTGREKLFFGSGTQLSVL.